This TCR beta chain is from a study of CD8+ T cells in alopecia areata. General study points: Only a single nonresponder existed, so baseline CD8+ expansion links stay unclear.

The germline CDR1 and CDR2 sequences are SGHRS and YFSETQ. V shed 0 bases and J shed 3 bases, with 9 bases lying between them. The CDR3 extends over 15 amino acids. To note about this clone: Its antigen is unknown.

Specified treatment: oral pan-JAK inhibitor, 5-10 mg twice daily. In each case, RNA was isolated and then reverse transcribed into cDNA as the sequencing template. Sequencing was performed with immunoSEQ multiplex PCR; in TCRdb, only in-frame clones are kept and a portion is missing. This table holds approximately 210,000 clones, roughly 66% found once. The specimen comprised CD4+ T cells sorted from blood, sampled at week 44, from a patient treated with tofacitinib. This TCR was sampled from a human donor with alopecia areata. The chain combines TRBV5-1 with TRBJ2-2; D may be TRBD2 (5 bases). CDR3 amino acids: CASSLGAGDTGELFF. The CDR3, as DNA: TGCGCCAGCAGCTTGGGTGCGGGTGACACCGGGGAGCTGTTTTTT.